This T cell receptor (beta chain) came from a study of blood T cell repertoires in COVID-19. Overall study context: COVID-19 samples collected from the United States, Italy and Spain covered acute and convalescent phases.

Clones were read by immunoSEQ multiplex PCR, and TCRdb kept only the in-frame ones, dropping some. This table has over 250,000 clones, around nine tenths appearing once. CDR1 is GTSNPN and CDR2 is SVGIG in the germline V gene (reference sequence). The junction had 6 bases not matched to a gene; V was cut back by 3 bases and J by 9 bases. The CDR3 contains 14 residues. The rearrangement links TRBV30 to TRBJ2-1; 12 positions agree with TRBD2. Specimen: peripheral blood. The receptor was derived from a woman aged 70 to 79 with COVID-19, enrolled during active disease. The CDR3 sequence: CAWRTSGRLFEQFF. The CDR3 coding sequence is TGTGCCTGGAGGACTAGCGGGAGATTATTTGAGCAGTTCTTC.